The clone carrying this TCR beta chain was observed at least ten times. With the read ending 3 residues before the CDR3 end, the germline J gene is used to fill in that end. TCRdb keeps only in-frame clones here, not all; method: immunoSEQ multiplex PCR. Altogether 50,000 or so clones were found in the sample, and no singletons occur. The data belong to a study of T cell clonality in common variable immunodeficiency. CDR1 and CDR2 (germline): DFQATT, SNEGSKA (reference sequence). The CDR3 runs 13 residues. V dropped 2 bases and J dropped 1 base, with 9 bases sitting between them. This chain links TRBV20-1 with TRBJ2-7; perhaps TRBD2 as D (5 bases). The source of this sequence is a person between 18 and 69 years old in good health. Input material: peripheral blood mononuclear cells. CDR3 DNA, as far as it was read: TGCAGTGCTAGACAGCGGAGATCCTACGAG. It encodes CSARQRRSYE. The full CDR3 sequence reads CSARQRRSYEQYF.